The T cell receptor beta chain described here comes from a study of blood T cell repertoires in COVID-19. Turning to the study itself: The study drew acute and convalescent COVID-19 samples from the United States, Italy and Spain.

TCRdb's copy holds only in-frame clones and misses some; the assay was immunoSEQ multiplex PCR. Counted here are fewer than 250,000 clones, around 86% occurring once; the ten biggest clones make up around 7%. Ages ranged from about 18 to 100 years, with residence in 20 to 30 US areas. V was clipped by 5 bases and J by 1 base; unmatched bases: 7. The CDR3 is 15 residues long. Germline values: CDR1 SEHNR, CDR2 FQNEAQ (reference sequence). The chain couples TRBV7-9 to TRBJ2-7; 8 bases line up with TRBD2. The receptor was isolated from a man younger than 40 in a cohort exposed to, infected with or recovered from COVID-19 (not recorded which). Sequenced input: PBMCs or T cells enriched from blood (not recorded which). CDR3 region: CASSPGGIGSYEQYF. In DNA form, the CDR3 reads TGTGCCAGCAGCCCGGGGGGGATAGGTTCCTACGAGCAGTACTTC.